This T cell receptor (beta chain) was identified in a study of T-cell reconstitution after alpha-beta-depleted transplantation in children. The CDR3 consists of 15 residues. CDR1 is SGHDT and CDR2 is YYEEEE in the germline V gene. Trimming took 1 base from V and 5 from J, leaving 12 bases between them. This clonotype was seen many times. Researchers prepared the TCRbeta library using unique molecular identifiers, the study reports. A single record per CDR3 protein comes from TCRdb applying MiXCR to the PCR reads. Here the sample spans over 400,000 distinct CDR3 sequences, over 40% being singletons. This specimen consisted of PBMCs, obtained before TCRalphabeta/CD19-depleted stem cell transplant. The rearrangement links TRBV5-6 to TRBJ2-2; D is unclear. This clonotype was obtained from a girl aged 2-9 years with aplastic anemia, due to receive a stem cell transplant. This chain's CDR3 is CASSLRKLGTGELFF. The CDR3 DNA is TGTGCCAGCAGCTTGAGAAAACTGGGTACCGGGGAGCTGTTTTTT.